The rows below give T cell receptor beta chains drawn from one sample of a study of breast tumors, draining lymph nodes, adjacent tissues. TCRdb re-called the multiplex PCR reads through MiXCR, storing one row per CDR3 protein. The sample lists about 230,000 distinct CDR3 sequences; approximately 31% were seen once. Sequencing input: axillary lymph node tissue. Source of these receptors: a female donor with breast cancer. Some clones in this sample may be carry-over from other donors' samples. The CDR3 runs from the conserved cysteine through the conserved F or W. A D gene is named only where the DNA matches it firmly. Clone size is not always given. Where it is, it says once, few, many or a class for expanded clones.

>TRBJ2-7|many|TRBD1|TRBV7-2
CASSERQGDSYEQYF
TGTGCCAGCAGCGAAAGACAGGGTGACTCCTACGAGCAGTACTTC
>TRBJ1-3|once|-|TRBV11-2
CASSLSFSYEQYFGPGTIYF
-
>TRBJ1-6|many|-|TRBV9
CASSVVEGSPLHF
TGTGCCAGCAGCGTAGTAGAAGGGTCACCCCTCCACTTT
>TRBJ1-2|-|-|TRBV11-3
CASSVEDTADYGYTF
TGTGCCAGCAGCGTTGAAGATACAGCTGACTATGGCTACACCTTC
>TRBJ2-3|-|-|TRBV27
CASSLLGVETDTQYF
TGTGCCAGCAGCCTACTGGGGGTGGAGACAGATACGCAGTATTTT
>TRBJ2-3|-|-|TRBV5-1
CASSFKYTQYF
TGCGCCAGCAGCTTTAAGTATACGCAGTATTTT
>TRBJ2-1|-|-|TRBV10-3
CAISTSRQGHYNEQFF
TGTGCCATCAGCACTAGCCGACAGGGCCATTACAATGAGCAGTTCTTC
>TRBJ2-7|many|-|TRBV6-1
CASSEIQLREQYF
TGTGCCAGCAGTGAAATTCAGTTGCGGGAGCAGTACTTC
>TRBJ2-1|many|-|TRBV9
CASSVAVQNNEQFF
TGTGCCAGCAGCGTAGCTGTGCAAAACAATGAGCAGTTCTTC
>TRBJ1-1|-|TRBD1|TRBV9
CTSSLTGGTEASF
TGTACCAGCAGCCTCACAGGGGGCACTGAAGCTTCCTTT
>TRBJ2-5|many|TRBD1|TRBV3-1
CASSPPGQGRETQYF
TGTGCCAGCAGCCCTCCGGGACAGGGAAGAGAGACCCAGTACTTC
>TRBJ2-1|-|TRBD2|TRBV10-2
CASSESIGGSHEQFF
TGCGCCAGCAGTGAGTCGATTGGCGGGAGCCATGAGCAGTTCTTC
>TRBJ1-2|many|TRBD1|TRBV20-1
CSARPGTGLGNYGYTF
TGCAGTGCACGTCCCGGGACAGGGTTGGGGAACTATGGCTACACCTTC
>TRBJ2-7|many|-|TRBV4-1
CASSQASEQYF
TGCGCCAGCAGCCAAGCGTCCGAGCAGTACTTC
>TRBJ1-2|many|-|TRBV24-1
CATSDSGFNYGYTF
TGTGCCACCAGTGATTCGGGATTCAACTATGGCTACACCTTC
>TRBJ2-7|many|-|TRBV11-2
CASSLATDLRTYEQYF
TGTGCCAGCAGCTTAGCCACGGATTTACGAACCTACGAGCAGTACTTC
>TRBJ2-7|few|TRBD2|TRBV27
CASSPAGTGSSGRGFEQYF
TGTGCCAGCAGTCCGGCCGGGACAGGGAGTAGCGGGAGGGGTTTCGAGCAGTACTTC
>TRBJ2-1|many|TRBD1|TRBV5-8
CASSPDREYNEQFF
TGTGCCAGCAGCCCGGACAGGGAATACAATGAGCAGTTCTTC
>TRBJ2-1|many|-|TRBV5-4
CASNKGYSGSNEQFF
TGTGCCAGCAACAAGGGCTATAGCGGCTCCAATGAGCAGTTCTTC
>TRBJ1-3|many|-|TRBV30
CAWSITLGQIGGSRNTIYF
TGTGCCTGGAGCATAACCCTGGGTCAGATTGGCGGGAGCCGAAACACCATATATTTT
>TRBJ2-7|many|-|TRBV19
CASSMLGPPYFYEQYF
TGTGCCAGTAGTATGCTGGGGCCCCCTTATTTCTACGAGCAGTACTTC
>TRBJ2-3|-|-|TRBV9
CACSVTGQRSQTQYF
TGTGCCTGCAGCGTAACAGGGCAGCGATCTCAAACGCAGTATTTT
>TRBJ2-3|many|-|TRBV20-1
CSARDPWQSTGTQYF
TGCAGTGCTAGAGATCCTTGGCAGAGCACAGGTACGCAGTATTTT
>TRBJ2-3|many|TRBD2|TRBV10-3
CAIKRGLADTDTQYF
TGTGCCATCAAAAGGGGACTAGCGGACACAGATACGCAGTATTTT
>TRBJ2-5|many|TRBD2|TRBV6-5
CATTRGSGSSETQYF
TGTGCCACTACCCGAGGTAGCGGGAGTTCGGAGACCCAGTACTTC
>TRBJ2-5|many|-|TRBV28
CAVQDQETQYF
TGTGCCGTACAGGACCAAGAGACCCAGTACTTC
>TRBJ1-4|-|-|TRBV9
CASSVEGRMEKLFF
TGTGCCAGCAGCGTAGAAGGACGGATGGAAAAACTGTTTTTT
>TRBJ1-5|many|TRBD1|TRBV19
CASSIWGQGGGQPQHF
TGTGCCAGTAGTATTTGGGGACAGGGGGGGGGACAGCCCCAGCATTTT
>TRBJ2-5|many|TRBD2|TRBV3-1
CASSQDPWGSGQETQYF
TGTGCCAGCAGCCAAGATCCGTGGGGTAGCGGGCAAGAGACCCAGTACTTC
>TRBJ2-5|-|TRBD2|TRBV20-1
CSARDLAGGSWAQYF
TGCAGTGCTAGAGATCTAGCGGGAGGTTCATGGGCCCAGTACTTC
>TRBJ2-5|-|-|TRBV7-8
CASSLRATGTPNQQTQYF
TGTGCCAGCAGCTTAAGGGCTACTGGAACACCAAATCAACAGACCCAGTACTTC
>TRBJ2-1|many|TRBD2|TRBV20-1
CSANPFSGRVDNEQFF
TGCAGTGCTAACCCCTTTAGCGGGAGGGTTGACAATGAGCAGTTCTTC
>TRBJ2-7|-|-|TRBV14
CTSSLGRKFYEQSF
TGTACCAGCAGCCTAGGTAGGAAATTCTACGAGCAGTCCTTC
>TRBJ1-2|many|-|TRBV5-1
CASSLVAGYGYTF
TGCGCCAGCAGCTTGGTAGCAGGATATGGCTACACCTTC
>TRBJ2-7|many|TRBD2|TRBV20-1
CSARSRKREGTYEQYF
TGCAGTGCTAGATCGAGGAAGCGGGAGGGTACCTACGAGCAGTACTTC
>TRBJ2-2|many|-|TRBV6-5
CASSYTRQTVIPGELFF
TGTGCCAGCAGTTACACCCGACAGACCGTAATCCCCGGGGAGCTGTTTTTT
>TRBJ2-2|many|-|TRBV19
CASSIAYTGELFF
TGTGCCAGTAGTATAGCTTACACCGGGGAGCTGTTTTTT
>TRBJ1-2|-|-|TRBV15
CATSRDTGRGNGYTF
TGTGCCACCAGCAGAGATACCGGTCGAGGAAATGGCTACACCTTC
>TRBJ2-7|-|-|TRBV27
CASSSPAGLLLDEQYF
TGTGCCAGCAGTTCTCCCGCCGGCTTACTATTGGACGAGCAGTACTTC
>TRBJ2-1|-|TRBD2|TRBV6-2/TRBV6-3
CASSYGKPGGEGFF
TGTGCCAGCAGTTACGGGAAACCGGGGGGAGAGGGGTTCTTC
>TRBJ2-1|many|-|TRBV6-5
CASSSGEEQFF
TGTGCCAGCAGTTCGGGTGAGGAGCAGTTCTTC
>TRBJ1-1|-|-|TRBV30
CAWSGGGHTEAFF
TGTGCCTGGAGTGGGGGGGGACACACTGAAGCTTTCTTT
>TRBJ2-3|-|TRBD2|TRBV6-4
CASSALGLAGEGGTDTQYF
TGTGCCAGCAGTGCCCTGGGACTAGCGGGAGAAGGGGGCACAGATACGCAGTATTTT
>TRBJ2-1|once|-|TRBV7-2
CASNGTSYNEQFF
TGTGCCAGCAACGGGACTTCCTACAATGAGCAGTTCTTC
>TRBJ1-3|many|TRBD1|TRBV9
CASSVGPTGGNTIYF
TGTGCCAGCAGCGTAGGGCCGACAGGGGGAAACACCATATATTTT
>TRBJ1-6|many|-|TRBV6-6
CASSHSGGDNSPLHF
TGTGCCAGCAGTCACTCGGGGGGAGATAATTCACCCCTCCACTTT
>TRBJ1-6|many|TRBD1|TRBV9
CASSVAGDRGSSPLHF
TGTGCCAGCAGCGTAGCAGGGGACAGGGGTTCTTCACCCCTCCACTTT
>TRBJ2-3|many|TRBD1|TRBV20-1
CSASGTGESYTQYF
TGCAGTGCTAGTGGGACAGGGGAAAGTTATACGCAGTATTTT